This TCR beta chain appears in the sequencing data of a study of T cell responses to AZD1222 COVID-19 vaccine. Findings and caveats of the study: White British donors predominated, females outnumbered males, and clonal diversity was possibly underestimated. With dominance at 160-218 and 743-854, vaccine-associated CD4 TCRs spanned spike.

The length of the CDR3 is 19 residues. Germline-derived CDR1 and CDR2 are SEHNR and FQNEAQ (reference sequence). V was trimmed by 3 bases and J by 1 base, leaving 21 bases between them. Clones were sequenced by immunoSEQ multiplex PCR, and TCRdb holds only the in-frame ones, with some missing. The data contain more than 100,000 clones, 80% to 90% of them singletons. A word on this clone: Its antigen is still unknown.

This receptor was taken from an adult in good health. This specimen was peripheral blood, taken on day 0 of AZD1222 vaccination. This sequence joins TRBV7-9 and TRBJ2-2; maybe TRBD2 (6 bases). The CDR3 protein is CASSFPSFWGERNTGELFF. Written as DNA, the CDR3 is TGTGCCAGCAGCTTCCCCTCCTTTTGGGGGGAGAGGAACACCGGGGAGCTGTTTTTT.